This T cell receptor (beta chain) was sequenced during a study of radiotherapy plus CTLA-4 blockade in lung cancer. The method was immunoSEQ multiplex PCR; TCRdb's version includes in-frame clones alone and lacks a portion of them. This table has 90,000 to 100,000 clones, roughly four fifths appearing once. V was clipped by 2 bases and J by 5 bases; unmatched bases: 14. The CDR3 loop spans 18 amino acids. Per the germline V gene, CDR1 is SGHTA and CDR2 is FQGTGA. The source of this sequence is a human donor with non-small cell lung cancer that progressed on radiotherapy plus ipilimumab. The chain carries TRBV7-3 and TRBJ2-2, with TRBD2 matching 7 bases. The material sequenced was peripheral blood, taken from a patient treated with radiotherapy plus ipilimumab. CDR3 DNA sequence: TGTGCCAGCAGCTTACGCGGTGGAGCGGGACCTAGTACCGGGGAGCTGTTTTTT. This translates into CASSLRGGAGPSTGELFF.